The source of this TCR beta chain is a study of cytomegalovirus exposure and HLA in healthy donors. Across the study: The same platform used for the approximately 700 first-cohort repertoires was also used for the 130 or so validation repertoires, as a later analysis reported.

The data were produced by immunoSEQ multiplex PCR, yet TCRdb's version contains in-frame clones alone and is incomplete. The table shows about 120,000 clones, with roughly nine tenths occurring only once. As concerns this clone: As yet, its antigen is unknown.

Germline CDR1 SEHNR, CDR2 FQNEAQ (reference sequence). V was cut by 2 bases and J by 7 bases, with 8 bases left in between. The length of the CDR3 is 12 residues. Study-wide findings and caveats: The classifier was said to identify cytomegalovirus status with high specificity and sensitivity. The study put 150 to 200 TCR beta chains on its list as cytomegalovirus-associated. The tendency of first-cohort TCR clusters to co-occur in the 120 validation repertoires was identified by a subsequent analysis.

The V and J genes are TRBV7-9 and TRBJ1-1; D unclear. The TCR originated in a young woman in good health and CMV-seronegative. Sequences were obtained from PBMCs. The CDR3 sequence: CASSLTTVEAFF. Here the CDR3 DNA reads TGTGCCAGCAGCTTAACAACAGTTGAAGCTTTCTTT.